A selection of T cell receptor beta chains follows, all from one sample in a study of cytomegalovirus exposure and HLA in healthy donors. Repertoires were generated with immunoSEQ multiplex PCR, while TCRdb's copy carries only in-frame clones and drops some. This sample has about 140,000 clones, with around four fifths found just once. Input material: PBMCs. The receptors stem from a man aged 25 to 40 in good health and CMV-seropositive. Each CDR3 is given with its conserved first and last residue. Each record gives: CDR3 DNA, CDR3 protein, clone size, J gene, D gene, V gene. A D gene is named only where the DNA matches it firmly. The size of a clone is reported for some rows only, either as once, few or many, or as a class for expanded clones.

CDR3nt: TGTGCCAGCAGTGAAGGGATGACTAGTACGAAGACCCAGTACTTC
CDR3aa: CASSEGMTSTKTQYF
abundance: few
j_gene: TRBJ2-5
d_gene: -
v_gene: TRBV6-1

CDR3nt: TGTGCCAGCAGTAAAGGGCCGAGGACAGGGGAGCTGTTTTTT
CDR3aa: CASSKGPRTGELFF
abundance: -
j_gene: TRBJ2-2
d_gene: -
v_gene: TRBV6-5

CDR3nt: TGTGCCAGCAGCCCCAGGCAGCAAGAGACCCAGTACTTC
CDR3aa: CASSPRQQETQYF
abundance: once
j_gene: TRBJ2-5
d_gene: -
v_gene: TRBV7-3

CDR3nt: TGTGCCAGCAGCACCCGGACTAGCCCCCAAGAGACCCAGTACTTC
CDR3aa: CASSTRTSPQETQYF
abundance: -
j_gene: TRBJ2-5
d_gene: TRBD2
v_gene: TRBV9

CDR3nt: TGTGCCAGCAGTTTACACCCGGCCAGGCGACGCGCAGATACGCAGTATTTT
CDR3aa: CASSLHPARRRADTQYF
abundance: -
j_gene: TRBJ2-3
d_gene: -
v_gene: TRBV28

CDR3nt: TGCGCCAGCAGCCGTGGGGGCGGGTTCCAAGAGACCCAGTACTTC
CDR3aa: CASSRGGGFQETQYF
abundance: -
j_gene: TRBJ2-5
d_gene: -
v_gene: TRBV4-1

CDR3nt: TGTTCCAGCAGATCCGGGGGGGCGGAGGAAAAACTGTTTTTT
CDR3aa: CSSRSGGAEEKLFF
abundance: -
j_gene: TRBJ1-4
d_gene: -
v_gene: TRBV7-9

CDR3nt: TGTGCCAGCACACAGATTAGCAATCAGCCCCAGCATTTT
CDR3aa: CASTQISNQPQHF
abundance: -
j_gene: TRBJ1-5
d_gene: -
v_gene: TRBV2

CDR3nt: TGTGCTAGCAGCCAAGGGCGTGCTGGGGGAGGAAATGAGCAGTTCTTC
CDR3aa: CASSQGRAGGGNEQFF
abundance: -
j_gene: TRBJ2-1
d_gene: -
v_gene: TRBV7-7

CDR3nt: TGTGCCAGCAGCCCCATTGGAGGGACTTCTTACAATGAGCAGTTCTTC
CDR3aa: CASSPIGGTSYNEQFF
abundance: -
j_gene: TRBJ2-1
d_gene: -
v_gene: TRBV7-3

CDR3nt: TGTGCCAGTAGTGACGCCTTACAGGGGTCCTCCGAGCAGTACTTC
CDR3aa: CASSDALQGSSEQYF
abundance: -
j_gene: TRBJ2-7
d_gene: TRBD1
v_gene: TRBV19

CDR3nt: TGTGCCAGCAGCCCGAGAGCGGGATGGGGCGCAGATACGCAGTATTTT
CDR3aa: CASSPRAGWGADTQYF
abundance: -
j_gene: TRBJ2-3
d_gene: TRBD2
v_gene: TRBV27

CDR3nt: TGTGCCAGCAGCCGGCGGGCAGACAATCAGCCCCAGCATTTT
CDR3aa: CASSRRADNQPQHF
abundance: -
j_gene: TRBJ1-5
d_gene: -
v_gene: TRBV5-6

CDR3nt: TGTGCCAGCAGCTTAGCCCGCGGGACAGATACGCAGTATTTT
CDR3aa: CASSLARGTDTQYF
abundance: -
j_gene: TRBJ2-3
d_gene: -
v_gene: TRBV7-2

CDR3nt: TGTGCCAGCAGTCCTCGTGGGCAGAAAAACATTCAGTACTTC
CDR3aa: CASSPRGQKNIQYF
abundance: -
j_gene: TRBJ2-4
d_gene: -
v_gene: TRBV6-1

CDR3nt: TGTGCCAGCAGCTTGAGCGTAGCGGGGGGCACAGATACGCAGTATTTT
CDR3aa: CASSLSVAGGTDTQYF
abundance: -
j_gene: TRBJ2-3
d_gene: TRBD2
v_gene: TRBV5-4

CDR3nt: TGTGCCAGCAACTCAGGCGGGGGGTGGACAGATACGCAGTATTTT
CDR3aa: CASNSGGGWTDTQYF
abundance: -
j_gene: TRBJ2-3
d_gene: TRBD2
v_gene: TRBV7-9

CDR3nt: TGTGCCAGCAGCGCCAGGGGACTAGCGGGAGATTCCTGTGAGCAGTTCTTC
CDR3aa: CASSARGLAGDSCEQFF
abundance: few
j_gene: TRBJ2-1
d_gene: TRBD2
v_gene: TRBV7-9

CDR3nt: TGCGCCAGCAGCGCCGGGACAGGGGGTATCGGTTACGAGCAGTACTTC
CDR3aa: CASSAGTGGIGYEQYF
abundance: -
j_gene: TRBJ2-7
d_gene: TRBD1
v_gene: TRBV5-1

CDR3nt: TGTGCCAGCAGTTTGGAGCCGGGGAACACTGAAGCTTTCTTT
CDR3aa: CASSLEPGNTEAFF
abundance: -
j_gene: TRBJ1-1
d_gene: -
v_gene: TRBV28

CDR3nt: TGTTCCTGCAATCAGCCCCAGCATTTT
CDR3aa: CSCNQPQHF
abundance: -
j_gene: TRBJ1-5
d_gene: -
v_gene: TRBV7-9

CDR3nt: TGTGCCAGTAACCGGTGGGACAGGGTTGTCGGCTACACCTTC
CDR3aa: CASNRWDRVVGYTF
abundance: -
j_gene: TRBJ1-2
d_gene: TRBD1
v_gene: TRBV19

CDR3nt: TGTGCCAGTAGGATTGGACAGGGGATAGCTGGGGCCAACGTCCTGACTTTC
CDR3aa: CASRIGQGIAGANVLTF
abundance: -
j_gene: TRBJ2-6
d_gene: TRBD1
v_gene: TRBV19

CDR3nt: TGTGCCAGCAGTTTAGGCAGGGGTGATAACGAGCAGTACTTC
CDR3aa: CASSLGRGDNEQYF
abundance: -
j_gene: TRBJ2-7
d_gene: -
v_gene: TRBV28

CDR3nt: TGTGCCAGCTCCCGAAGAGAAACAGATACGCAGTATTTT
CDR3aa: CASSRRETDTQYF
abundance: -
j_gene: TRBJ2-3
d_gene: -
v_gene: TRBV18

CDR3nt: TGTGCCAGCAGCGCACGAAGGGGCGGTGAGCAGTTCTTC
CDR3aa: CASSARRGGEQFF
abundance: -
j_gene: TRBJ2-1
d_gene: -
v_gene: TRBV7-6

CDR3nt: TGCGCCAGCAATTCGGGACAGGAAGGAACCGAGCAGTACTTC
CDR3aa: CASNSGQEGTEQYF
abundance: -
j_gene: TRBJ2-7
d_gene: TRBD1
v_gene: TRBV10-2

CDR3nt: TGTGCCAGCTCTGGCCAGGTTTCGAATTCACCCCTCCACTTT
CDR3aa: CASSGQVSNSPLHF
abundance: -
j_gene: TRBJ1-6
d_gene: -
v_gene: TRBV5-8

CDR3nt: TGTGCCAGCAGTTATGGCGGACAGGACACTTATGGCTACACCTTC
CDR3aa: CASSYGGQDTYGYTF
abundance: -
j_gene: TRBJ1-2
d_gene: TRBD1
v_gene: TRBV28

CDR3nt: TGTGCCAGCAGTGCCCAAGGGGTGGGTAACTATGGCTACACCTTC
CDR3aa: CASSAQGVGNYGYTF
abundance: -
j_gene: TRBJ1-2
d_gene: -
v_gene: TRBV6-1

CDR3nt: TGTGCCAGCACCCTCCATGGCAGAAACTATGGCTACACCTTC
CDR3aa: CASTLHGRNYGYTF
abundance: once
j_gene: TRBJ1-2
d_gene: -
v_gene: TRBV2

CDR3nt: TGTGCCAGCAGTTACCAACTCAGGGAAGAGACCCAGTACTTC
CDR3aa: CASSYQLREETQYF
abundance: -
j_gene: TRBJ2-5
d_gene: -
v_gene: TRBV6-6

CDR3nt: TGTGCCAGTAGTATAGGACAGCTCTACGAGCAGTACTTC
CDR3aa: CASSIGQLYEQYF
abundance: -
j_gene: TRBJ2-7
d_gene: -
v_gene: TRBV19

CDR3nt: TGTGCCAGCAGCGTAGGGGCGGGGGGGCGACCCTACAATGAGCAGTTCTTC
CDR3aa: CASSVGAGGRPYNEQFF
abundance: -
j_gene: TRBJ2-1
d_gene: TRBD2
v_gene: TRBV9

CDR3nt: TGTGCTAGTGGTTTTTCGGGAGGCCCGAGAAGCACTGAAGCTTTCTTT
CDR3aa: CASGFSGGPRSTEAFF
abundance: -
j_gene: TRBJ1-1
d_gene: -
v_gene: TRBV12-5

CDR3nt: TGTGCCAGTTTGAGGCAGGACTTGAACACTGAAGCTTTCTTT
CDR3aa: CASLRQDLNTEAFF
abundance: -
j_gene: TRBJ1-1
d_gene: -
v_gene: TRBV19

CDR3nt: TGCGCCAGCGGCCAAGGAGGGGGCAGGTCACCCCTCCACTTT
CDR3aa: CASGQGGGRSPLHF
abundance: -
j_gene: TRBJ1-6
d_gene: TRBD1
v_gene: TRBV4-1

CDR3nt: TGTGCCAGCAGTTACTCCGTACAGGCCCCATCGGATACGCAGTATTTT
CDR3aa: CASSYSVQAPSDTQYF
abundance: -
j_gene: TRBJ2-3
d_gene: -
v_gene: TRBV6-5

CDR3nt: TGTGCCACCGAAGCTGACAGGGGCTACGAGCAGTACTTC
CDR3aa: CATEADRGYEQYF
abundance: -
j_gene: TRBJ2-7
d_gene: TRBD1
v_gene: TRBV7-9

CDR3nt: TGTGCCAGCAGCCAAGGGGGGGACCCTGAAGCTTTCTTT
CDR3aa: CASSQGGDPEAFF
abundance: -
j_gene: TRBJ1-1
d_gene: -
v_gene: TRBV14

CDR3nt: TGTGCCAGTAGTATAGTCTTCGGGAGCAATCAGCCCCAGCATTTT
CDR3aa: CASSIVFGSNQPQHF
abundance: -
j_gene: TRBJ1-5
d_gene: -
v_gene: TRBV19

CDR3nt: TGTGCCAGCAGCCAAAGAGGGCGGAACACCGGGGAGCTGTTTTTT
CDR3aa: CASSQRGRNTGELFF
abundance: -
j_gene: TRBJ2-2
d_gene: -
v_gene: TRBV14

CDR3nt: TGTGCCAGCAGGAAATCACAGATCAATCAGCCCCAGCATTTT
CDR3aa: CASRKSQINQPQHF
abundance: -
j_gene: TRBJ1-5
d_gene: -
v_gene: TRBV27